A selection of T cell receptor beta chains follows, all from one sample in a study of blood T cell repertoires in COVID-19. Measured with immunoSEQ multiplex PCR; TCRdb has only the in-frame clones, and not every one. Among 300,000 to 400,000 clones listed, around nine tenths were seen once. The sample was peripheral blood. Every receptor here comes from a woman in her seventies with COVID-19, enrolled during active disease. CDR3s include the opening cysteine and the closing phenylalanine or tryptophan. The D gene is left open where the match is weak. Some rows mark clone size as missing; the rest say once, few, many or name a class of expanded clone.

V gene	J gene	clone size	D gene	CDR3 DNA	CDR3 protein
TRBV27	TRBJ1-1	NA	NA	TGTGCCAGCAGTTTCAGGGTTATGGGGACTGAAGCTTTCTTT	CASSFRVMGTEAFF
TRBV5-1	TRBJ2-6	NA	NA	TGCGCCAGCAGCTTGGGACAGGCCCTCTCTGGGGCCAACGTCCTGACTTTC	CASSLGQALSGANVLTF
TRBV4-1	TRBJ2-5	NA	TRBD2	TGCGCCAGCAGCCGGGATAGCGGGGGGGCTAGGGAGACCCAGTACTTC	CASSRDSGGARETQYF
TRBV4-1	TRBJ2-5	NA	NA	TGCGCCAGCAGCCACGGAGGCAGCCCAGAGACCCAGTACTTC	CASSHGGSPETQYF
TRBV2	TRBJ1-1	NA	NA	TGTGCCAGCACTGTCAGGTTGAGTACTGAAGCTTTCTTT	CASTVRLSTEAFF
TRBV5-4	TRBJ1-4	NA	TRBD1	TGTGCCAGCAGTTCTAAGACAGGGGGGAATGAAAAACTGTTTTTT	CASSSKTGGNEKLFF
TRBV30	TRBJ2-7	NA	NA	TGTGCCTGGGCGACAGGCGGCACCTACGAGCAGTACTTC	CAWATGGTYEQYF
TRBV30	TRBJ2-7	NA	TRBD1	TGTGCCTGGAGTGTAGGGGGCTCCTCCTACGAGCAGTACTTC	CAWSVGGSSYEQYF
TRBV7-2	TRBJ2-7	NA	TRBD2	TGTGCCAGCAGCTTCGGAAGCGGGGGGGTTCGAGAGCAGTACTTC	CASSFGSGGVREQYF
TRBV6-5	TRBJ1-1	NA	NA	TGTGCCAGCGTACCTCCGGGACACAAATACACTGAAGCTTTCTTT	CASVPPGHKYTEAFF
TRBV2	TRBJ1-5	NA	TRBD1	TGTGCCAGCAGTGACAGGGGGCGAGGTAGCAATCAGCCCCAGCATTTT	CASSDRGRGSNQPQHF
TRBV21-1	TRBJ1-2	NA	NA	TGTGCCACCCTCACCGACAGATTTTTCGTAGGCTACACCTTC	CATLTDRFFVGYTF
TRBV7-3	TRBJ1-6	few	TRBD1	TGTGCCAGCAGCCTGGGGACAGGCAGCTCCTATAATTCACCCCTCCACTTT	CASSLGTGSSYNSPLHF
TRBV30	TRBJ1-6	NA	NA	TGTGCCGGAGAAGGGGCCTATAATTCACCCCTCCACTTT	CAGEGAYNSPLHF
TRBV24-1	TRBJ2-7	NA	NA	TGTGCCACCAGTGACCGTTACGAGCAGTACTTC	CATSDRYEQYF
TRBV12-5	TRBJ1-5	once	TRBD1	TGTGCTAGTGGGTCCAGGGGGAGGCAGCCCCAGCATTTT	CASGSRGRQPQHF
TRBV12-3/TRBV12-4	TRBJ2-7	NA	NA	TGTGCCAGCAGTTTACTTAGTTACGAGCAGTACTTC	CASSLLSYEQYF
TRBV25-1	TRBJ1-6	NA	NA	TGTGCCAGCAGTGCCCCAGGGTCCTATAATTCACCCCTCCACTTT	CASSAPGSYNSPLHF